The source of this T cell receptor beta chain is a study of blood T cell repertoires in COVID-19. About the research overall: Acute and convalescent COVID-19 samples came from the United States, Italy and Spain. Sources were T cells, B-cell-depleted T cells, or PBMCs; the material itself was cDNA or gDNA.

V shed 3 bases, J shed 6 bases, and the junction held 10 bases outside the gene matches. Germline CDR1 reads SGDLS; CDR2 reads YYNGEE. This CDR3 spans 15 amino acids. The authors' processing: Amplifying reference gene primers gave estimates of nucleated cell counts. The protocol was immunoSEQ multiplex PCR, while the TCRdb copy is restricted to in-frame clones and leaves out a portion. The V and J calls and clone size are taken from that table; D and trimming were inferred from the DNA. The sample has roughly 220,000 clones, about 90% seen once. Participant reports of clinical history set cohort assignment.

Material for sequencing was PBMCs or T cells enriched from blood (not recorded which). The V call is TRBV9, the J call TRBJ2-3; 7 bases agree with TRBD2. The clonotype was recovered from a man aged 30 to 39 who had been exposed to COVID-19. The CDR3: CASSGLLGDYDTQYF. The CDR3 bases are TGTGCCAGCAGCGGACTGCTGGGGGACTACGATACGCAGTATTTT.